This T cell receptor (beta chain) was recorded in a study of T cell responses to AZD1222 COVID-19 vaccine. For this clone: Its cognate antigen is unknown.

Repertoires were generated with immunoSEQ multiplex PCR, while TCRdb's copy carries only in-frame clones and drops some. The sample shows some 200,000 clones, roughly 94% of them seen only once. The germline CDR1 and CDR2 sequences are SGDLS and YYNGEE. Trimming removed 1 base from V and 7 bases from J, with 8 bases in between. There are 13 residues in the CDR3. Study observations and caveats: Sampled repertoires all dated from after the peak T cell response. Possibly, clonal diversity was underestimated; donors were largely white British and included more females. Nearly half of spike-specific TCRs reportedly target unmutated variant regions.

The source is an adult who received the MenACWY meningococcal vaccine as a control. Sequenced material: peripheral blood, taken 28 days after the second dose of the MenACWY control vaccine. The chain joins TRBV9 to TRBJ2-2, with D perhaps TRBD1 (6 bases). CDR3 DNA sequence: TGTGCCAGCAGCGTAAAACAGGGCGGGGAGCTGTTTTTT. Translating it yields CASSVKQGGELFF.